A selection of T cell receptor beta chains follows, all from one sample in a study of beta chain features in type 1 diabetes. Using immunoSEQ multiplex PCR, the repertoire was profiled, and TCRdb retains in-frame clones only, with some absent. The data contain 150,000 to 200,000 clones, 63% of them singletons. The specimen was naive CD4+ T cells from blood. The receptors were sampled from a man younger than 45 with type 1 diabetes. Both conserved end residues are part of each CDR3. The D gene is left open where the match is weak. The size field is filled for only some rows; it gives once, few, many or a size class.

size: .; J: TRBJ2-7; V: TRBV30; D: .; CDR3: CAASGGSSYEQYF; DNA: TGTGCCGCGTCTGGGGGCAGCTCCTACGAGCAGTACTTC
size: .; J: TRBJ2-6; V: TRBV14; D: .; CDR3: CASTLSRDSNVLTF; DNA: TGTGCCAGCACTCTTTCCCGGGATTCCAACGTCCTGACTTTC
size: .; J: TRBJ1-1; V: TRBV29-1; D: TRBD1; CDR3: CSVPRGGGEAFF; DNA: TGCAGCGTCCCTAGGGGAGGGGGCGAAGCTTTCTTT
size: few; J: TRBJ2-3; V: TRBV18; D: .; CDR3: CASSPLEGTDTQYF; DNA: TGTGCCAGCTCACCACTTGAGGGAACAGATACGCAGTATTTT
size: .; J: TRBJ2-3; V: TRBV9; D: TRBD2; CDR3: CASSVEGLAATDTQYF; DNA: TGTGCCAGCAGCGTAGAAGGACTAGCGGCAACAGATACGCAGTATTTT
size: few; J: TRBJ2-7; V: TRBV28; D: .; CDR3: CASSPAGGVREQYF; DNA: TGTGCCAGCAGCCCCGCTGGAGGGGTCAGGGAGCAGTACTTC
size: once; J: TRBJ2-7; V: TRBV5-6; D: TRBD1; CDR3: CASSYLDRGYEQYF; DNA: TGTGCCAGCAGCTACCTAGACAGGGGTTACGAGCAGTACTTC
size: .; J: TRBJ2-1; V: TRBV12-5; D: .; CDR3: CASGLPHNEQFF; DNA: TGTGCTAGTGGCCTGCCACACAATGAGCAGTTCTTC
size: .; J: TRBJ2-6; V: TRBV29-1; D: TRBD1; CDR3: CSASVWTGIGANVLTF; DNA: TGCAGCGCCTCCGTCTGGACAGGGATCGGGGCCAACGTCCTGACTTTC
size: few; J: TRBJ1-1; V: TRBV30; D: .; CDR3: CASPGSAEAFF; DNA: TGTGCCTCGCCGGGTAGCGCTGAAGCTTTCTTT
size: few; J: TRBJ2-5; V: TRBV7-2; D: .; CDR3: CASSSYQETQYF; DNA: TGTGCCAGCAGCTCTTACCAAGAGACCCAGTACTTC
size: .; J: TRBJ2-1; V: TRBV13; D: TRBD2; CDR3: CASSSRLAGTSGYNEQFF; DNA: TGTGCCAGCAGCTCCCGACTAGCGGGGACCTCCGGGTACAATGAGCAGTTCTTC
size: .; J: TRBJ1-5; V: TRBV2; D: TRBD1; CDR3: CASSGITGGRSNQPQHF; DNA: TGTGCCAGCAGTGGGATCACAGGGGGCAGGAGCAATCAGCCCCAGCATTTT
size: .; J: TRBJ2-1; V: TRBV25-1; D: .; CDR3: CASSDPGLYNEQFF; DNA: TGTGCCAGCAGTGATCCAGGGCTGTACAATGAGCAGTTCTTC
size: .; J: TRBJ2-4; V: TRBV14; D: .; CDR3: CASSQEVDIQYF; DNA: TGTGCCAGCAGCCAAGAAGTGGACATTCAGTACTTC
size: .; J: TRBJ1-2; V: TRBV30; D: .; CDR3: CAWISWGNSIIDGYTF; DNA: TGTGCCTGGATCAGTTGGGGAAACTCGATCATAGATGGCTACACCTTC
size: .; J: TRBJ2-2; V: TRBV4-3; D: .; CDR3: CASSRGAPNTGELFF; DNA: TGCGCCAGCAGCCGGGGGGCACCGAACACCGGGGAGCTGTTTTTT
size: few; J: TRBJ2-1; V: TRBV29-1; D: .; CDR3: CSVDQGGHEQFF; DNA: TGCAGCGTGGACCAAGGGGGTCATGAGCAGTTCTTC
size: .; J: TRBJ2-7; V: TRBV25-1; D: .; CDR3: CASSDFSTLEQYF; DNA: TGTGCCAGCAGTGACTTTAGTACCCTCGAGCAGTACTTC
size: .; J: TRBJ2-5; V: TRBV25-1; D: .; CDR3: CASIGQYQETQYF; DNA: TGTGCCAGCATCGGGCAGTACCAAGAGACCCAGTACTTC
size: few; J: TRBJ2-1; V: TRBV10-3; D: .; CDR3: CAIRDRDQGYNEQFF; DNA: TGTGCCATCAGGGACCGGGACCAAGGCTACAATGAGCAGTTCTTC
size: .; J: TRBJ2-7; V: TRBV2; D: .; CDR3: CASREEGEQYF; DNA: TGTGCCAGCAGGGAGGAAGGGGAGCAGTACTTC
size: .; J: TRBJ2-1; V: TRBV10-3; D: .; CDR3: CAISESEGQPNNEQFF; DNA: TGTGCCATCAGTGAGTCGGAGGGACAACCAAACAATGAGCAGTTCTTC
size: .; J: TRBJ2-7; V: TRBV2; D: .; CDR3: CASSPPGSYAYEQYF; DNA: TGTGCCAGCAGCCCTCCAGGGAGCTACGCCTACGAGCAGTACTTC
size: .; J: TRBJ1-2; V: TRBV30; D: TRBD1; CDR3: CAWSMGTGGYYGYTF; DNA: TGTGCCTGGAGTATGGGGACAGGGGGTTACTATGGCTACACCTTC
size: .; J: TRBJ1-2; V: TRBV7-9; D: .; CDR3: CASSLRGHQNYGYTF; DNA: TGTGCCAGCAGCTTACGAGGTCACCAGAACTATGGCTACACCTTC
size: .; J: TRBJ1-2; V: TRBV12-5; D: .; CDR3: CASGRGEDGYTF; DNA: TGTGCTAGTGGCCGCGGGGAAGATGGCTACACCTTC
size: .; J: TRBJ2-3; V: TRBV9; D: .; CDR3: CASSVQQSTDTQYF; DNA: TGTGCCAGCAGCGTTCAGCAGTCCACAGATACGCAGTATTTT
size: few; J: TRBJ2-5; V: TRBV5-4; D: .; CDR3: CASSFGSEETQYF; DNA: TGTGCCAGCAGCTTCGGAAGCGAGGAGACCCAGTACTTC
size: .; J: TRBJ2-3; V: TRBV4-3; D: .; CDR3: CASSQDRLAGSDTQYF; DNA: TGCGCCAGCAGCCAAGATCGCTTGGCGGGGTCAGATACGCAGTATTTT
size: .; J: TRBJ2-6; V: TRBV7-9; D: .; CDR3: CASSSGTHSGANVLTF; DNA: TGTGCCAGCAGCTCAGGGACGCACTCTGGGGCCAACGTCCTGACTTTC
size: .; J: TRBJ1-1; V: TRBV29-1; D: TRBD1; CDR3: CSAEPGQELNTEAFF; DNA: TGCAGCGCTGAGCCGGGACAGGAGTTGAACACTGAAGCTTTCTTT
size: .; J: TRBJ2-4; V: TRBV4-2; D: .; CDR3: CASSQEAKGIMDQYF; DNA: TGTGCCAGCAGCCAAGAGGCAAAGGGTATCATGGATCAGTACTTC
size: once; J: TRBJ2-7; V: TRBV7-9; D: .; CDR3: CASSLDGRDGEQYF; DNA: TGTGCCAGCAGCTTAGATGGCAGGGATGGCGAGCAGTACTTC
size: .; J: TRBJ2-7; V: TRBV5-1; D: .; CDR3: CASSLGTDSEQYF; DNA: TGCGCCAGCAGCTTGGGGACTGATTCCGAGCAGTACTTC
size: few; J: TRBJ2-6; V: TRBV7-2; D: .; CDR3: CASSPGLSGANVLTF; DNA: TGTGCCAGCAGCCCGGGACTCTCTGGGGCCAACGTCCTGACTTTC
size: .; J: TRBJ2-1; V: TRBV9; D: TRBD2; CDR3: CASSPRMVAGPNEQFF; DNA: TGTGCCAGCAGCCCCCGGATGGTAGCGGGGCCCAATGAGCAGTTCTTC
size: .; J: TRBJ2-3; V: TRBV30; D: .; CDR3: CASKGGSGTDTQYF; DNA: TGTGCCTCCAAGGGGGGGAGCGGCACAGATACGCAGTATTTT
size: .; J: TRBJ2-5; V: TRBV29-1; D: .; CDR3: CSVAGAVWQETQYF; DNA: TGCAGCGTCGCCGGGGCTGTGTGGCAAGAGACCCAGTACTTC